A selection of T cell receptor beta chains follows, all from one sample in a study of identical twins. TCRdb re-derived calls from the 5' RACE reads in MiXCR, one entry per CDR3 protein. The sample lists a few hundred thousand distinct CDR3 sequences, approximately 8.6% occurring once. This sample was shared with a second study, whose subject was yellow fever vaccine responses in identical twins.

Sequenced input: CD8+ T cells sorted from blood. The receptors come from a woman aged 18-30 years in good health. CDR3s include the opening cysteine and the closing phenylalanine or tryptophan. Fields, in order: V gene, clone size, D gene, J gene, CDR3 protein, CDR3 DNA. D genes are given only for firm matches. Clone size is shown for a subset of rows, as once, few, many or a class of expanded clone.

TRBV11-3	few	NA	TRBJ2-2	CASSSPLGTGELFF	TGTGCCAGCAGCTCTCCACTAGGCACCGGGGAGCTGTTTTTT
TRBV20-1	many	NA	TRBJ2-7	CSARDRDFPAYEQYF	TGCAGTGCTAGAGACCGGGACTTCCCAGCCTACGAGCAGTACTTC
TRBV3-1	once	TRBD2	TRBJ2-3	CAFGGWTSGRTSTDTQYF	TGTGCCTTCGGCGGCTGGACTAGCGGGAGGACAAGCACAGATACGCAGTATTTT
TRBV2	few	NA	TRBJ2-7	CASSERGSKSYEQYF	TGTGCCAGCAGTGAAAGGGGGTCAAAGTCCTACGAGCAGTACTTC
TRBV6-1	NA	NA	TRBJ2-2	CASSIGTVGELFF	TGTGCCAGCTCCATCGGGACTGTGGGGGAGCTGTTTTTT
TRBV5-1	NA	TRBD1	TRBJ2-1	CASSKDRGKGYNEQFF	TGCGCCAGCAGCAAGGACAGGGGTAAAGGCTACAATGAGCAGTTCTTC
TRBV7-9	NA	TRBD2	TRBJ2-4	CASSSSSSPSGSYIQYF	TGTGCCAGCAGCTCAAGTAGCAGCCCTAGCGGGAGTTACATTCAGTACTTC
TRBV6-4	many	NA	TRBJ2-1	CASSEVFESDEQFF	TGTGCCAGCAGTGAGGTTTTTGAAAGCGATGAGCAGTTCTTC
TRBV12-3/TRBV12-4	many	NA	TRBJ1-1	CASSFMGGDTEAFF	TGTGCCAGCAGTTTCATGGGAGGGGACACTGAAGCTTTCTTT
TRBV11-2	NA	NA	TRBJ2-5	CASSSESVAQETQYF	TGTGCCAGCAGCTCCGAGAGTGTGGCACAAGAGACCCAGTACTTC
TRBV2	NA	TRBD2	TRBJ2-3	CASRNLAGSTDTQYF	TGTGCCAGCAGAAACCTAGCGGGGAGCACAGATACGCAGTATTTT
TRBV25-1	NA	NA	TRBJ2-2	CASSEWEAWELFF	TGTGCCAGCAGTGAATGGGAGGCCTGGGAGCTGTTTTTT
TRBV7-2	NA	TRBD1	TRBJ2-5	CASSLGPGQGKETQYF	TGTGCCAGCAGCTTAGGACCGGGACAGGGAAAAGAGACCCAGTACTTC
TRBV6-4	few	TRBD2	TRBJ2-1	CASSGLAGGRNEQFF	TGTGCCAGCAGTGGACTAGCGGGAGGGCGGAATGAGCAGTTCTTC
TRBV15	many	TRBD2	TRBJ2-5	CATSPKVLRGETQYF	TGTGCCACCAGCCCCAAGGTGTTGCGGGGGGAGACCCAGTACTTC
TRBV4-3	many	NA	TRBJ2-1	CASSQERESYNEQFF	TGCGCCAGCAGCCAAGAACGGGAGTCCTACAATGAGCAGTTCTTC
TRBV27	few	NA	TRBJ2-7	CASSWGNQAEQYF	TGTGCCAGCAGTTGGGGGAATCAGGCCGAGCAGTACTTC
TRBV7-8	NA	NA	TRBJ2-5	CASSLPQDSQETQYF	TGTGCCAGCAGCTTACCTCAGGACAGCCAAGAGACCCAGTACTTC
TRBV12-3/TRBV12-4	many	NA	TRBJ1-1	CANRRGHTEAFF	TGTGCCAACCGGAGGGGACACACTGAAGCTTTCTTT
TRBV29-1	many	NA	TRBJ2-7	CSGEGLNYEQYF	TGCAGCGGAGAGGGACTGAATTACGAGCAGTACTTC
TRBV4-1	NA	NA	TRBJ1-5	CASSQDGGQPQHF	TGCGCCAGCAGCCAAGATGGGGGACAGCCCCAGCATTTT
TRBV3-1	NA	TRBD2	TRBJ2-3	CASSHPIPGQLAGTGDTQYF	TGTGCCAGCAGCCATCCTATCCCCGGCCAACTAGCGGGAACCGGGGATACGCAGTATTTT